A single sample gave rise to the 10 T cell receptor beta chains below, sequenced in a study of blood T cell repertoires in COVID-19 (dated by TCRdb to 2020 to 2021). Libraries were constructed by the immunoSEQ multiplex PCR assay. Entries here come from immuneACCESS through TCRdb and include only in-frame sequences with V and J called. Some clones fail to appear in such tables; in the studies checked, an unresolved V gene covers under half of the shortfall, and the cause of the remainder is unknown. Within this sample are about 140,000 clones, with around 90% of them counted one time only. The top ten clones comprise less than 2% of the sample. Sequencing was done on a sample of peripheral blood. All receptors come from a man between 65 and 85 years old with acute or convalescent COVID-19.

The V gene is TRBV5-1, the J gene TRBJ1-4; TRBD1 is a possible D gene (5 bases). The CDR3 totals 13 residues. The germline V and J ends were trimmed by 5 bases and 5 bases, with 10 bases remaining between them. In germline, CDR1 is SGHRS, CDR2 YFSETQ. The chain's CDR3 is CASSWGGNEKLFF. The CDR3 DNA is TGCGCCAGCAGTTGGGGGGGAAATGAAAAACTGTTTTTT.

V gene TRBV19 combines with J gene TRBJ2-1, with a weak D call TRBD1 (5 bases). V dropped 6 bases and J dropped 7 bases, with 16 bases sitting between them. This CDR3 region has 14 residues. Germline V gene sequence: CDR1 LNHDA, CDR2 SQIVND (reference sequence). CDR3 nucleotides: TGTGCCAGTAGGGGGCTAGACTTGAAGAATGAGCAGTTCTTC. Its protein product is CASRGLDLKNEQFF.

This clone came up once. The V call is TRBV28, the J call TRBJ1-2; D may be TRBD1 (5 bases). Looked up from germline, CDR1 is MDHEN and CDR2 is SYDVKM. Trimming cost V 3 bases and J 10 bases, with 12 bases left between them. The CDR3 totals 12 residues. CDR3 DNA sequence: TGTGCCAGCAGTTTGCAGGGCTCAGCCTACACCTTC. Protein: CASSLQGSAYTF.

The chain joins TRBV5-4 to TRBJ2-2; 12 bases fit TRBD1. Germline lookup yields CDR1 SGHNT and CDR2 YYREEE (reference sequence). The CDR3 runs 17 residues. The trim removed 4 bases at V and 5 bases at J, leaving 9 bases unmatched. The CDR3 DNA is TGTGCCAGCAGCACCCGGGGACAGGGGGCTATGACCGGGGAGCTGTTTTTT. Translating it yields CASSTRGQGAMTGELFF. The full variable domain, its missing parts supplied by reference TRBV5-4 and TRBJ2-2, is ETGVTQSPTHLIKTRGQQVTLRCSSQSGHNTVSWYQQALGQGPQFIFQYYREEENGRGNFPPRFSGLQFPNYSSELNVNALELDDSALYLCASSTRGQGAMTGELFFGEGSRLTVL.

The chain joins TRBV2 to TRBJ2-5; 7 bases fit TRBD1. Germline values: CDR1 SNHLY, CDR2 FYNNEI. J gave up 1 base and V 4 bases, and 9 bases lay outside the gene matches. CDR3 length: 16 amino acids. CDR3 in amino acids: CASSGQGFQVQETQYF. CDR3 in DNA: TGTGCCAGCAGTGGACAGGGTTTTCAGGTCCAAGAGACCCAGTACTTC.

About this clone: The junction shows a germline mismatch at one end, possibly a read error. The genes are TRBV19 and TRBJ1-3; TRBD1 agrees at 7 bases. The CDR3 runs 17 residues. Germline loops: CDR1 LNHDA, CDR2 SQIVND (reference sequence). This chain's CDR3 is CASSIEPGQYSGNTIYF. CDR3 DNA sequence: TGTGCCAGTAGCATAGAACCGGGACAGTACTCTGGAAACACCATATATTTT.

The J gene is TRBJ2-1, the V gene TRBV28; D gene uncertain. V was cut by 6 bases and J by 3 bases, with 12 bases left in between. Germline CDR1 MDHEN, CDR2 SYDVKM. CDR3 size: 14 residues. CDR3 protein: CASRNRISYNEQFF. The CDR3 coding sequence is TGTGCCAGCAGAAACAGAATTAGCTACAATGAGCAGTTCTTC.

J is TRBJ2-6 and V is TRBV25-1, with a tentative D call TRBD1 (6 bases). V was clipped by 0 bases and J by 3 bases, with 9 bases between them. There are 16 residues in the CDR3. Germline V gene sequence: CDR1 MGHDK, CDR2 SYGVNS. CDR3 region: CASSEYGRGGANVLTF. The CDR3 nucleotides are TGTGCCAGCAGTGAATATGGCAGGGGTGGGGCCAACGTCCTGACTTTC. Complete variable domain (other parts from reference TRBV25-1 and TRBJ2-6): EADIYQTPRYLVIGTGKKITLECSQTMGHDKMYWYQQDPGMELHLIHYSYGVNSTEKGDLSSESTVSRIRTEHFPLTLESARPSHTSQYLCASSEYGRGGANVLTFGAGSRLTVL.

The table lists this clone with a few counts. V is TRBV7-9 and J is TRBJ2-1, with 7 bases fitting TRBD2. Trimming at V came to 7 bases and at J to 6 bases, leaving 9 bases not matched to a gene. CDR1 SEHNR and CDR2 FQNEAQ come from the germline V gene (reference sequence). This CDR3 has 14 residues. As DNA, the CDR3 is TGTGCCAGCACCTCGGACTTAGCGGGCAATGAGCAGTTCTTC. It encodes CASTSDLAGNEQFF.

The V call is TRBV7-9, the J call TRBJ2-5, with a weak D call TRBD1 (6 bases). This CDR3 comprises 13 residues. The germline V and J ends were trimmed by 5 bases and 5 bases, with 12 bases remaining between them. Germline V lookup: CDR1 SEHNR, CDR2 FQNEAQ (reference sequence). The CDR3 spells CASSDRIRETQYF. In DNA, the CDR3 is TGTGCCAGCAGCGACAGGATAAGGGAGACCCAGTACTTC.